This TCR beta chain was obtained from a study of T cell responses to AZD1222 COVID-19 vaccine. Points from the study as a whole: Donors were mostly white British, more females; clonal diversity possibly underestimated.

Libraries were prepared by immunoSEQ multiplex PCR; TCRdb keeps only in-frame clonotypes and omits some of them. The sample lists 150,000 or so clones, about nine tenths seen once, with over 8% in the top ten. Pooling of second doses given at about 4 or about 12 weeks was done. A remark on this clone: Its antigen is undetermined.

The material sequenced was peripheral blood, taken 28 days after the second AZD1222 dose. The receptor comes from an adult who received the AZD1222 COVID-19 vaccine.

Written as DNA, the CDR3 is TGTGCCAGCACCCGACAGGGAGGCTACGAGCAGTACTTC. Protein product: CASTRQGGYEQYF. The genes are TRBV6-5 and TRBJ2-7; D is possibly TRBD1 (7 bases). The CDR3 contains 13 residues. Germline CDR1 and CDR2: MNHEY and SVGAGI. V dropped 7 bases and J dropped 3 bases, with 13 bases sitting between them.